This T cell receptor (beta chain) was sequenced during a study of blood T cell repertoires in COVID-19. Study in general: From T cells, B-cell-depleted T cells, or PBMCs came the material, which was cDNA or gDNA.

Produced via immunoSEQ multiplex PCR; TCRdb's table is partial and in-frame only. The sample lists 300,000 to 400,000 clones, about 86% occurring once. There are a few counts of this clone. The junction differs from germline at one of its ends, possibly a read error. CDR1 MDHEN and CDR2 SYDVKM come from the germline V gene. The CDR3 has 14 amino acids. The J gene is TRBJ1-1, the V gene TRBV28, with a tentative D call TRBD1 (6 bases). The sequence derives from a man under 40 with active or convalescent COVID-19. Material for sequencing was peripheral blood. CDR3 nucleotides: TGTGCCAGCAGTTTGCCGACAGGACACACAGAAGCTTTCTTT. Its translation is CASSLPTGHTEAFF.